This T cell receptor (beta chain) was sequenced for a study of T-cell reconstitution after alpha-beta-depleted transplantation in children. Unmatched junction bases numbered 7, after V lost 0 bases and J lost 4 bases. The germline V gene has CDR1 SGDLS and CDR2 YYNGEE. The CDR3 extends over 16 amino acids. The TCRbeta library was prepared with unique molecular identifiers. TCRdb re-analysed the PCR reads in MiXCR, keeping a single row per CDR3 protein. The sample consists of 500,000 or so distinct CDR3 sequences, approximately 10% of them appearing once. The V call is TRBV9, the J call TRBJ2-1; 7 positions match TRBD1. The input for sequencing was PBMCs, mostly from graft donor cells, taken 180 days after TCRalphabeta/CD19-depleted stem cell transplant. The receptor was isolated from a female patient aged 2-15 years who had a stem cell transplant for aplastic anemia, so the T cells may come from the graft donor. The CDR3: CASSVDAGTAYNEQFF. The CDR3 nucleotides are TGTGCCAGCAGCGTAGATGCCGGGACAGCTTACAATGAGCAGTTCTTC.